At least ten counts were recorded for the clone carrying this TCR beta chain. Its matching antigen is unknown. TCRdb re-called the 5' RACE reads through MiXCR, storing one row per CDR3 protein. The sample holds 550,000 to 800,000 distinct CDR3 sequences, around 7.4% seen once. The germline V gene has CDR1 MNHEY and CDR2 SVGAGI. V dropped 4 bases and J dropped 1 base, with 13 bases sitting between them. CDR3 length equals 15 residues. The data stem from a study of identical twins. Study-level results: The study found excess low generation probability among twin-shared out-of-frame alpha sequences.

This same sample was also taken into another study, of yellow fever vaccine responses in identical twins.

The sample comprised PBMCs. This chain uses TRBV6-5 with TRBJ2-5; D is perhaps TRBD1 or TRBD2 (5 bases each). This clonotype was obtained from a woman aged 18-29 years in good health. The CDR3 reads CASSSPGAIQETQYF. The CDR3 coding sequence is TGTGCCAGCAGTTCCCCCGGGGCAATCCAAGAGACCCAGTACTTC.